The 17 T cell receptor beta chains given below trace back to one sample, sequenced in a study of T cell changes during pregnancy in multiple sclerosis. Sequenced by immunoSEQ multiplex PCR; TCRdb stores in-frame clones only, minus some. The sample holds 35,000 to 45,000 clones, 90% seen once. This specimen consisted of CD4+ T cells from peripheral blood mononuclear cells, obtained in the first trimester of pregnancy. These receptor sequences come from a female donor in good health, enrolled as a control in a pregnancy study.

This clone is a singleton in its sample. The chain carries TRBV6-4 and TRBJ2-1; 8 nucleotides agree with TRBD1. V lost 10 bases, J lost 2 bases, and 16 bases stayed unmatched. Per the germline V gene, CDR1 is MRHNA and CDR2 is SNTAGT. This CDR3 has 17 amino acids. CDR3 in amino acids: CATSRTLQGAAYNEQFF. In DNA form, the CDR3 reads TGTGCCACCTCCCGGACCCTCCAGGGGGCTGCCTACAATGAGCAGTTCTTC.

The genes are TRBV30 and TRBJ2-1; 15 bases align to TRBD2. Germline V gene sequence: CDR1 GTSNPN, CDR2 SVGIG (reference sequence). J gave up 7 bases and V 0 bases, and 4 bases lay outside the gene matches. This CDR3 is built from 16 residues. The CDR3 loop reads CAWSVLGTSGGNEQFF. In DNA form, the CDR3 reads TGTGCCTGGAGTGTACTCGGGACTAGCGGGGGGAATGAGCAGTTCTTC.

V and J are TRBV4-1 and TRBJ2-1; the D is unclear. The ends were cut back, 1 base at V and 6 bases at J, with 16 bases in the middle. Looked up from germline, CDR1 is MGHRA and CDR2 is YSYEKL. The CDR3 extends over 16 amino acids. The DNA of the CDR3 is TGCGCCAGCAGCCAAGTAGATCTAGTGGCCTTCAATGAGCAGTTCTTC. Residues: CASSQVDLVAFNEQFF.

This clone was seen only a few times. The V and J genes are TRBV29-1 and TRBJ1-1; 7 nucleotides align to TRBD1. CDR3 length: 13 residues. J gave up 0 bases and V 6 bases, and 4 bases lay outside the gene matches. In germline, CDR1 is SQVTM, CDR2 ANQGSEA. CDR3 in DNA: TGCAGCGTAGCGGACAGGATGAACACTGAAGCTTTCTTT. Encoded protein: CSVADRMNTEAFF.

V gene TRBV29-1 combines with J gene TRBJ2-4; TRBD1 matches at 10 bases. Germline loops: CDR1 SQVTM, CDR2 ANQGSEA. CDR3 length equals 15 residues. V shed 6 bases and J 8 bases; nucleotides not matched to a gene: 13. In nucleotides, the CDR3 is TGCAGCGTCACCGGGACAGGGGCGGTGGTGGACATTCAGTACTTC. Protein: CSVTGTGAVVDIQYF.

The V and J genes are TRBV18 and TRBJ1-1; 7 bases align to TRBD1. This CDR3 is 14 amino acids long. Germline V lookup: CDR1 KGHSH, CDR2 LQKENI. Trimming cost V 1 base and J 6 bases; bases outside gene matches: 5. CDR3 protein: CASSPRRTGAEAFF. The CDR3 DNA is TGTGCCAGCTCACCACGCCGGACAGGCGCTGAAGCTTTCTTT.

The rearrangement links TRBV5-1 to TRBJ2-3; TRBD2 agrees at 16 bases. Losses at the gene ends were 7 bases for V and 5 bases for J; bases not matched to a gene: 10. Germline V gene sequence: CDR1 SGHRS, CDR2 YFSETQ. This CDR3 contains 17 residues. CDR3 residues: CASGGLAGGLGRDTQYF. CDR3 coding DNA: TGCGCCAGCGGGGGACTAGCGGGGGGGCTCGGTAGAGATACGCAGTATTTT.

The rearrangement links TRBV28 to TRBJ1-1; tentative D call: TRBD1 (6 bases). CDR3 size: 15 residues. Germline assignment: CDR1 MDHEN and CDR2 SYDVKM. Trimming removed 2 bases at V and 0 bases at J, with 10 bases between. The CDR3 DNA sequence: TGTGCCAGCAGTTTAGGGGGGGCAATGAACACTGAAGCTTTCTTT. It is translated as CASSLGGAMNTEAFF.

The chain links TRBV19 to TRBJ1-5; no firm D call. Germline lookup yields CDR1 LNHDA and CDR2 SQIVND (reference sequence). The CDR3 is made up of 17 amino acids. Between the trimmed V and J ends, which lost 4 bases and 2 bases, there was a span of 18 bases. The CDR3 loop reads CASSNRGRGRGNQPQHF. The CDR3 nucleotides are TGTGCCAGTAGTAATCGGGGTCGAGGGAGGGGCAATCAGCCCCAGCATTTT.

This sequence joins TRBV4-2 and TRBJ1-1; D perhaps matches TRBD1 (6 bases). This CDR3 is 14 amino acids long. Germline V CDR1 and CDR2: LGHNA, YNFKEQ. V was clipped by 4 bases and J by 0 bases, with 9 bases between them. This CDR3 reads CASSRTDMNTEAFF. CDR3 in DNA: TGTGCCAGCAGCCGGACAGACATGAACACTGAAGCTTTCTTT.

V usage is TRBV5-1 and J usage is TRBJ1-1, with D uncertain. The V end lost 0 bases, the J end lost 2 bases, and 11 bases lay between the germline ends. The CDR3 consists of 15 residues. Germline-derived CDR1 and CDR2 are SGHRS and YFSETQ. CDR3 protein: CASSLGQVGNTEAFF. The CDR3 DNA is TGCGCCAGCAGCTTGGGGCAGGTGGGCAACACTGAAGCTTTCTTT.

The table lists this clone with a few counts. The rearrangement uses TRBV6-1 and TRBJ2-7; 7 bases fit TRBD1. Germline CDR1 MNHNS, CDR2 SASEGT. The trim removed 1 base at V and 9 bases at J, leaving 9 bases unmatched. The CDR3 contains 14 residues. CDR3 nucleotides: TGTGCCAGCAGTGAAGTCCCGACAGGGTTCGCGCAGTACTTC. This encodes CASSEVPTGFAQYF.

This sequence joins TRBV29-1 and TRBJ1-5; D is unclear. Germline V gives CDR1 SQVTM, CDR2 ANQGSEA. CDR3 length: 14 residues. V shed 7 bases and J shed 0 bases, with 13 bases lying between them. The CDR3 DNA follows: TGCAGCGCCAGAGGGCCGGGTAGCAATCAGCCCCAGCATTTT. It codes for CSARGPGSNQPQHF.

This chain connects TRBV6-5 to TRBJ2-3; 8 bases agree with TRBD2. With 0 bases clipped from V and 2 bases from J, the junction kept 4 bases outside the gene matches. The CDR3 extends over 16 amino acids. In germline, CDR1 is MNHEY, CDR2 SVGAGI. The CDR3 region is CASSYSPSGYTDTQYF. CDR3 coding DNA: TGTGCCAGCAGTTACTCACCTAGCGGGTACACAGATACGCAGTATTTT.

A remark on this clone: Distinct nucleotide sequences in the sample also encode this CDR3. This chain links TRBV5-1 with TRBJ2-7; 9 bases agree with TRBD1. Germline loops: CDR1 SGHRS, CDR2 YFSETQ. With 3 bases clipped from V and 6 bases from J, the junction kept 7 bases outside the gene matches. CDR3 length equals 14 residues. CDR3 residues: CASSSTTGGREQYF. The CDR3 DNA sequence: TGCGCCAGCAGCTCGACAACAGGGGGCCGCGAGCAGTACTTC.

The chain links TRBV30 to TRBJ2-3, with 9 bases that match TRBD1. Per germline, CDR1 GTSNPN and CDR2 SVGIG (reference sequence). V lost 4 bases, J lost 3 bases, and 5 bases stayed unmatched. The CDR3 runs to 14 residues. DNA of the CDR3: TGTGCCTGGAATTCCGGGACAGGGACAGATACGCAGTATTTT. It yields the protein CAWNSGTGTDTQYF.

The CDR3: CASSHRQGRGGDYTF. The CDR3 nucleotides read TGTGCCAGCAGCCACCGACAGGGTAGAGGAGGCGACTACACCTTC. The chain couples TRBV5-6 to TRBJ1-2, with 7 bases that match TRBD1. This CDR3 is built from 15 residues. V shed 4 bases, J shed 10 bases, and the junction held 16 bases outside the gene matches. Germline loops: CDR1 SGHDT, CDR2 YYEEEE.